This is a list of T cell receptor beta chains from one sample in a study of blood T cell repertoires in COVID-19. Only in-frame clones appear in the TCRdb table, and some are missing; sequencing was by immunoSEQ multiplex PCR. The sample lists some 240,000 clones, 65% to 90% occurring once. Sequencing was carried out using peripheral blood. The receptors shown here come from a woman in her 70s with COVID-19, enrolled during active disease. Each CDR3 is given with its conserved first and last residue. A D gene is named only where the DNA matches it firmly. Rows give clone size only sometimes, using once, few, many, or a class for an expanded clone.

J: TRBJ2-1; D: .; size: .; V: TRBV7-2; DNA: TGTGCCAGCAGCCGGGGGACAGTCAGCAATGAGCAGTTCTTC; CDR3: CASSRGTVSNEQFF
J: TRBJ2-5; D: .; size: .; V: TRBV7-3; DNA: TGTGCCAGCACTGCCGATCGGGGGAGACAAGAGACCCAGTACTTC; CDR3: CASTADRGRQETQYF
J: TRBJ2-1; D: TRBD2; size: .; V: TRBV6-2/TRBV6-3; DNA: TGTGCCAGCAGTTATCTGCAGCGGGGGGGCCGGAATGAGCAGTTCTTC; CDR3: CASSYLQRGGRNEQFF
J: TRBJ1-2; D: TRBD1; size: .; V: TRBV4-1; DNA: TGCGCCAGCAGCCACCCACTGCCCGGACAGGGCGATGGCTACACCTTC; CDR3: CASSHPLPGQGDGYTF
J: TRBJ1-3; D: .; size: .; V: TRBV15; DNA: TGTGCCACCAGCAGCCTGGACAGAACTGGAAACACCATATATTTT; CDR3: CATSSLDRTGNTIYF
J: TRBJ2-3; D: TRBD2; size: .; V: TRBV9; DNA: TGTGCCAGCAGCGGACTAGCGGGGGGGCCCGATACGCAGTATTTT; CDR3: CASSGLAGGPDTQYF
J: TRBJ1-1; D: .; size: .; V: TRBV5-6; DNA: TGTGCCAGCAGCTTGGTAGCACCGTTGAGCACTGAAGCTTTCTTT; CDR3: CASSLVAPLSTEAFF
J: TRBJ1-2; D: .; size: .; V: TRBV6-5; DNA: TGTGCCAGCAAGGACCCAGGGCTGAGCTACACCTTC; CDR3: CASKDPGLSYTF
J: TRBJ1-2; D: TRBD1; size: few; V: TRBV7-9; DNA: TGTGCCAGCAGCTTAGCCACAGGGGTGGACTATGGCTACACCTTC; CDR3: CASSLATGVDYGYTF
J: TRBJ1-2; D: .; size: .; V: TRBV19; DNA: TGTGCCAGTAGTTTCCGGGCAGGGGATGGCTACACCTTC; CDR3: CASSFRAGDGYTF
J: TRBJ1-1; D: .; size: .; V: TRBV6-5; DNA: TGTGCCAGCAGCTGGGACACCAACACTGAAGCTTTCTTT; CDR3: CASSWDTNTEAFF
J: TRBJ2-3; D: .; size: .; V: TRBV19; DNA: TGTGCCAGTAGTATTTTGGGAGGGGGGTTGACAGATACGCAGTATTTT; CDR3: CASSILGGGLTDTQYF
J: TRBJ2-5; D: .; size: .; V: TRBV5-1; DNA: TGCGCCAGCAGAAGGGGGGGAGGAGAGACCCAGTACTTC; CDR3: CASRRGGGETQYF
J: TRBJ2-2; D: .; size: once; V: TRBV19; DNA: TGTGCCAGTAGTATACGGACAGGGAGGGAGGGGGAGCTGTTTTTT; CDR3: CASSIRTGREGELFF
J: TRBJ2-3; D: TRBD2; size: .; V: TRBV14; DNA: TGTGCCAGCAGCCAAGGACTAGCGGGAGCTTTTCGAGATACGCAGTATTTT; CDR3: CASSQGLAGAFRDTQYF
J: TRBJ1-2; D: .; size: .; V: TRBV7-9; DNA: TGTGCCAGCAGCTTAGGAGTCCCCCCGCACACCTTC; CDR3: CASSLGVPPHTF
J: TRBJ1-6; D: .; size: .; V: TRBV6-1; DNA: TGTGCCAGCAGTGAAGCGCTTGGGGGCCAGAAAGATTCACCCCTCCACTTT; CDR3: CASSEALGGQKDSPLHF
J: TRBJ1-2; D: TRBD1; size: .; V: TRBV3-1/TRBV3-2; DNA: TGTGCCAGCAGCCAAGGACAGGGGGGTCGGTATGGCTACACCTTC; CDR3: CASSQGQGGRYGYTF
J: TRBJ1-3; D: .; size: .; V: TRBV6-5; DNA: TGTGCCAGCAGCCCAGGGAAGAGCTCTGGAAACACCATATATTTT; CDR3: CASSPGKSSGNTIYF
J: TRBJ2-7; D: .; size: .; V: TRBV7-9; DNA: TGTGCCAGCAGCTTATCCGGGACACAGGCCTACGAGCAGTACTTC; CDR3: CASSLSGTQAYEQYF
J: TRBJ2-7; D: .; size: .; V: TRBV7-8; DNA: TGTGCCAGCAGCTTAGGTGGAACTAGCAGTCCCTACGAGCAGTACTTC; CDR3: CASSLGGTSSPYEQYF
J: TRBJ2-5; D: TRBD2; size: .; V: TRBV24-1; DNA: TGTGCCACCAGTGACCCAATGGGGGGGGGTGAGACCCAGTACTTC; CDR3: CATSDPMGGGETQYF
J: TRBJ2-7; D: TRBD1; size: .; V: TRBV27; DNA: TGTGCCAGTCGACAGGGGTTCGGCTCCTACGAGCAGTACTTC; CDR3: CASRQGFGSYEQYF
J: TRBJ2-7; D: .; size: .; V: TRBV30; DNA: TGTGCCTGGAGCGCGAGTCCAAAGGGGTTTCATGCCTACGAGCAGTACTTC; CDR3: CAWSASPKGFHAYEQYF
J: TRBJ1-6; D: .; size: few; V: TRBV5-1; DNA: TGCGCCAGCAGCTTGCTAGATTCACCCCTCCACTTT; CDR3: CASSLLDSPLHF
J: TRBJ2-7; D: .; size: .; V: TRBV12-3/TRBV12-4; DNA: TGTGCCAGCAGCCCAGGGTCTGCCGAGCAGTACTTC; CDR3: CASSPGSAEQYF
J: TRBJ2-3; D: TRBD2; size: .; V: TRBV5-4; DNA: TGTGCCAGCAGTCCTCCGGGGGCTAGCGGGACGGCTCATACGCAGTATTTT; CDR3: CASSPPGASGTAHTQYF
J: TRBJ2-7; D: TRBD1; size: .; V: TRBV6-2/TRBV6-3; DNA: TGTGCCAGCAGTTACCATGATCGGACAGGGAGCAGGTACGAGCAGTACTTC; CDR3: CASSYHDRTGSRYEQYF
J: TRBJ2-1; D: TRBD2; size: .; V: TRBV6-5; DNA: TGTGCCAGCAGTTCGGGACTAGCGGGGGGTTTTGAGCAGTTCTTC; CDR3: CASSSGLAGGFEQFF
J: TRBJ1-1; D: TRBD1; size: few; V: TRBV6-2/TRBV6-3; DNA: TGTGCCAGCAGTGATAGACGGGACAGGGTCACTGAAGCTTTCTTT; CDR3: CASSDRRDRVTEAFF
J: TRBJ2-1; D: .; size: .; V: TRBV5-1; DNA: TGCGCCAGCAGTAGTGCGACGGAGGGGACGGGGTTCTTC; CDR3: CASSSATEGTGFF
J: TRBJ2-4; D: TRBD2; size: .; V: TRBV7-9; DNA: TGTGCCAGCAGCTCAAGCGGGAGCTTGGGCATTCAGTACTTC; CDR3: CASSSSGSLGIQYF
J: TRBJ2-5; D: TRBD1; size: .; V: TRBV14; DNA: TGTGCCAGCAGCCTACAGGGGGCCTCAGGGACCCAGTACTTC; CDR3: CASSLQGASGTQYF
J: TRBJ1-1; D: TRBD1; size: .; V: TRBV24-1; DNA: TGTGCCACCAGTCCAGGGGGGCTCCGGGGGAACACTGAAGCTTTCTTT; CDR3: CATSPGGLRGNTEAFF
J: TRBJ2-4; D: TRBD2; size: .; V: TRBV19; DNA: TGTGCCAGTAGTCCTTCGGGCGGGGGGACCAAAAACATTCAGTACTTC; CDR3: CASSPSGGGTKNIQYF
J: TRBJ2-7; D: .; size: .; V: TRBV6-1; DNA: TGTGCCAGCAGTGAATATAGCACGGCCTACGAGCAGTACTTC; CDR3: CASSEYSTAYEQYF
J: TRBJ2-5; D: .; size: .; V: TRBV5-4; DNA: TGTGCCAGCAGCTTGGGCGGGGAGCGAGAGACCCAGTACTTC; CDR3: CASSLGGERETQYF
J: TRBJ2-1; D: TRBD1; size: .; V: TRBV6-5; DNA: TGTGCCAGCAGTTACTCGACAGGGGTGGATGAGCAGTTCTTC; CDR3: CASSYSTGVDEQFF
J: TRBJ1-3; D: .; size: few; V: TRBV12-5; DNA: TGTGCTAGTGGTCCTGGACAGTCGGGTAGCTCTGGAAACACCATATATTTT; CDR3: CASGPGQSGSSGNTIYF
J: TRBJ1-6; D: .; size: .; V: TRBV27; DNA: TGTGCCAGCAGTTACCCCCCGGGAGGAATAAATTCACCCCTCCACTTT; CDR3: CASSYPPGGINSPLHF
J: TRBJ1-1; D: .; size: .; V: TRBV7-2; DNA: TGTGCCAGCAGCTTAATCGGTATTGGCACTGAAGCTTTCTTT; CDR3: CASSLIGIGTEAFF
J: TRBJ2-7; D: .; size: .; V: TRBV15; DNA: TGTGCCACCAGCAGAGGACAGGACGGCTCCTACGAGCAGTACTTC; CDR3: CATSRGQDGSYEQYF
J: TRBJ2-5; D: TRBD1; size: .; V: TRBV5-1; DNA: TGCGCCAGCAGCTTGGCCTTTTTACGACAGGGAGAGACCCAGTACTTC; CDR3: CASSLAFLRQGETQYF
J: TRBJ1-3; D: .; size: .; V: TRBV19; DNA: TGTGCCAGTAGTATGGACAGAGACTCTGGAAACACCATATATTTT; CDR3: CASSMDRDSGNTIYF
J: TRBJ2-3; D: .; size: .; V: TRBV5-5; DNA: TGTGCCAGCAGCTTGGGTTCCGGGGGAAGCACAGATACGCAGTATTTT; CDR3: CASSLGSGGSTDTQYF
J: TRBJ1-2; D: .; size: .; V: TRBV9; DNA: TGTGCCAGCAGCGGCGGGCCCCCGACTCGCTACACCTTC; CDR3: CASSGGPPTRYTF
J: TRBJ1-2; D: .; size: .; V: TRBV19; DNA: TGTGCCAGTAGTATATCATCGACAATACACGGCTACACCTTC; CDR3: CASSISSTIHGYTF
J: TRBJ1-5; D: TRBD1; size: .; V: TRBV5-6; DNA: TGTGCCAGCACCCGCTACCCAGGGGGTCAGCCCCAGCATTTT; CDR3: CASTRYPGGQPQHF
J: TRBJ2-5; D: TRBD2; size: .; V: TRBV29-1; DNA: TGCAGCGTTGTTGTGTTGCGGGGGGGTTGGGAGACCCAGTACTTC; CDR3: CSVVVLRGGWETQYF
J: TRBJ2-7; D: TRBD1; size: .; V: TRBV9; DNA: TGTGCCAGCAGCGAGACTGACAGGGACTACGAGCAGTACTTC; CDR3: CASSETDRDYEQYF
J: TRBJ1-5; D: .; size: .; V: TRBV7-2; DNA: TGTGCCAGCAGCTTAGTTTCCGCGGCACTTAGCAATCAGCCCCAGCATTTT; CDR3: CASSLVSAALSNQPQHF